This T cell receptor beta chain came from a study of spatial heterogeneity in lung cancer. Study as a whole: Within raw reads, each unique TCR and UMI combination appeared on average more than ten times. Study-wide findings and caveats: Ubiquitous, expanded tumor-derived TCRs were more frequently observed in blood at resection than at follow-up.

Regarding time point: sample taken at primary tumor resection. The input material, whole RNA from tumor, nontumor lung or frozen PBMC, was sequenced unsorted. The donors were 65 to 85 patients with non-small cell lung cancer that was early-stage and untreated. This CDR3 region has 15 residues. The sample holds many counts of this clonotype. The antigen is not known. Every TCR cDNA molecule bore its own unique molecular identifier. Via MiXCR, TCRdb re-called the 5' RACE reads, giving one row per CDR3 protein. In the table there are over 25,000 distinct CDR3 sequences, roughly 8% of which are singletons.

Sample: PBMCs, taken at surgery. The TCR was taken from a female donor with early-stage non-small cell lung cancer. The rearrangement uses TRBV1 and TRBJ2-7; the table's D call of TRBD2 was not tested on the DNA. TRBV1 is a documented pseudogene. CDR3: CTSSHSSGSGYEQYF. The DNA for the CDR3 is TGCACCAGCAGCCATTCGAGCGGGAGTGGGTACGAGCAGTACTTC.